This TCR beta chain was recorded in a study of MAIT cells during Salmonella Paratyphi A infection (dated by TCRdb to the late 2010s). The meaning of the sample's time point label: healthy control second sampling, 21 days after first. Using flow cytometry, MAIT cells, defined as Valpha7.2+ CD161+ T cells, were identified and sorted. The healthy adult controls were either laboratory volunteers or leukocyte cones obtained from the national blood and transplant service. For RNA extraction, between roughly 4,500 and 11,000 MAIT cells per sample were sorted directly into RNAqueous-Micro lysis buffer. To check how stable the MAIT repertoire is, unchallenged healthy controls gave two samples spaced 20 to 25 days apart. Lymphoprep gradient centrifugation was used to isolate peripheral blood mononuclear cells from both the blood samples and the leukocyte cones. A BD FACSAria Fusion or BD FACSAria III sorter was used for cell sorting.

General conclusions and limits of the study: MAIT TRBV usage was oligoclonal, favouring TRBV20 and TRBV6, and appeared unchanged by infection. Diagnosed volunteers showed more expansion or contraction among top five MAIT clonotypes than healthy controls (around 0.57 versus 0.12), suggesting infection-driven repertoire reshaping. The availability of volunteer samples limited the sample sizes, but these sizes were considered adequate to detect differences between groups.

This clonotype was counted only a few times. This clone's antigen is unknown. No much larger clonotype is one base removed from it; base qualities were not supplied. The CDR3 runs 14 residues from the cysteine to the phenylalanine. Only CDR3 DNA remains: 42 bases, in frame from the first base. CDR1 and CDR2 (SGDLS, YYNGEE) derive from the germline V gene. At the junction V is shortened by 0 bases and J by 5 bases, with 11 bases in between. Libraries were built with 5' RACE. Two rounds of PCR with Phusion High-Fidelity polymerase amplified TCRbeta, with sample-specific barcodes added in the primers. Template-switch cDNA synthesis with SMARTScribe reverse transcriptase and a TRBC-specific primer was used to generate TCRbeta libraries. The barcoded samples were pooled and then prepared using the NEBNext Ultra DNA Library Prep Kit for Illumina. Sequencing of the libraries took place on an Illumina MiSeq using the MiSeq reagent kit v2, 300 cycles. On the study's bioinformatics: Jemultiplexer was used to demultiplex reads by barcode, and MiTCR with default parameters handled the alignment. VDJtools filtered out non-functional sequences; clonotypes were defined by amino acid sequence, with frequencies based on assigned sequence reads. In the clonal space homeostasis analysis, clonotypes were binned by frequency as over-represented (0.05-1), large, medium and small. Using fastp at Q25 and MiXCR, TCRdb reprocessed the public reads and kept productive beta chains. Every CDR3 protein is listed once, alongside the most common genes and DNA of its rows. The V and J calls here are based on TCRdb, not the publication. The sample table contains 300 or so distinct CDR3 sequences; only one count was recorded for roughly 35% of them. The ten largest clones add up to about 85% of the sample.

The clonotype comes from an adult in good health. Source material: MAIT cells from PBMCs. The V gene is TRBV9 and the J gene is TRBJ1-1, and the D gene may be TRBD1, 5 bases matching. The nucleotide sequence reads TGTGCCAGCAGCGTAGGTCAGGGTGAGACTGAAGCTTTCTTT. Translation gives CASSVGQGETEAFF.